This is a list of T cell receptor beta chains from one sample in a study of T-cell reconstitution after alpha-beta-depleted transplantation in children. TCRdb analysed the PCR reads with MiXCR anew, one entry per CDR3 protein. The sample gives over 150,000 distinct CDR3 sequences, roughly 15% of which show up once; roughly an eighth is in the top ten. The input for sequencing was PBMCs from the stem cell graft donor, taken from the stem cell graft. These receptor sequences come from a human donor who donated a stem cell graft to a child with acute lymphoblastic leukemia. Each CDR3 is given with its conserved first and last residue. Each record gives: D gene, V gene, clone size, J gene, CDR3 protein, CDR3 DNA. D genes are given only for firm matches. Expanded clones get a size class; other rows say once, few or many, or leave the size out.

-,TRBV4-1,many,TRBJ2-7,CASSQRLEGSSYEQYF,TGCGCCAGCAGCCAGAGGTTGGAGGGGAGCTCCTACGAGCAGTACTTC
-,TRBV5-5,many,TRBJ1-1,CASSLVRQRVNTEAFF,TGTGCCAGCAGCTTGGTACGTCAAAGAGTGAACACTGAAGCTTTCTTT
TRBD2,TRBV20-1,-,TRBJ2-1,CSAPPPLLARSYNEQFF,TGCAGTGCTCCTCCTCCCTTACTAGCGCGCTCCTACAATGAGCAGTTCTTC
-,TRBV10-3,few,TRBJ2-3,CAISESSLAIRINTDTQYF,TGTGCCATCAGTGAGTCGAGCCTAGCAATCCGCATAAACACAGATACGCAGTATTTT
-,TRBV19,-,TRBJ2-4,CASGPGTTPGDIQYF,TGTGCCAGTGGCCCCGGGACAACCCCCGGGGACATTCAGTACTTC
TRBD2,TRBV20-1,many,TRBJ2-3,CSARSPSGGNTQYF,TGCAGTGCTAGAAGTCCTAGCGGGGGTAATACGCAGTATTTT
-,TRBV28,many,TRBJ2-5,CASSLSPREETQYF,TGTGCCAGCAGTTTATCCCCCAGGGAGGAGACCCAGTACTTC
TRBD1,TRBV5-1,many,TRBJ2-1,CASSFRQGGSYNEQFF,TGCGCCAGCAGCTTTAGACAGGGGGGTTCCTACAATGAGCAGTTCTTC
-,TRBV7-2,many,TRBJ2-7,CASSSTPGGPYEQYF,TGTGCCAGCAGCTCCACCCCAGGGGGGCCCTACGAGCAGTACTTC
TRBD2,TRBV7-6,few,TRBJ2-3,CASSSLAGAPDTQYF,TGTGCCAGCAGCTCACTAGCGGGAGCCCCAGATACGCAGTATTTT
TRBD1,TRBV30,-,TRBJ1-1,CAWSVPVQGARTEAFF,TGTGCCTGGAGTGTCCCAGTACAGGGGGCACGTACTGAAGCTTTCTTT
-,TRBV11-3,-,TRBJ2-5,CASSPPWLYQETQYF,TGTGCCAGCAGTCCGCCGTGGCTCTACCAAGAGACCCAGTACTTC
TRBD1,TRBV28,-,TRBJ2-1,CATTDRGLSSYNEQFF,TGTGCCACCACGGACAGGGGACTCAGCTCCTACAATGAGCAGTTCTTC
TRBD1,TRBV5-1,many,TRBJ2-2,CASSPTGTGTRELFF,TGCGCCAGCAGCCCGACCGGGACAGGGACAAGGGAGCTGTTTTTT
-,TRBV12-3/TRBV12-4,many,TRBJ1-5,CASSLAGQPQHF,TGTGCCAGCAGCTTAGCGGGTCAGCCCCAGCATTTT
-,TRBV5-1,many,TRBJ2-1,CASSLRVGGLGNEQFF,TGCGCCAGCAGCTTGAGGGTGGGGGGATTGGGCAATGAGCAGTTCTTC
TRBD2,TRBV11-2,many,TRBJ2-1,CASSHGLAVGNEQFF,TGTGCCAGCAGTCATGGACTAGCGGTCGGCAATGAGCAGTTCTTC
TRBD1,TRBV5-5,many,TRBJ2-1,CASSSLSGQGISYNEQFF,TGTGCCAGCAGCTCACTCTCGGGACAGGGTATCTCCTACAATGAGCAGTTCTTC
-,TRBV6-4,few,TRBJ1-4,CASSDFPGNEKLFF,TGTGCCAGCAGTGACTTCCCAGGGAATGAAAAACTGTTTTTT
-,TRBV12-5,-,TRBJ1-2,CASGTGFSNYGYTF,TGTGCTAGTGGTACAGGGTTTTCTAACTATGGCTACACCTTC
TRBD2,TRBV11-2,many,TRBJ2-5,CASSLTYSGEETQYF,TGTGCCAGCAGCTTAACGTATAGCGGGGAAGAGACCCAGTACTTC
TRBD2,TRBV20-1,-,TRBJ2-7,CSARGPSGSIYEQYF,TGCAGTGCTAGGGGACCTAGCGGGAGTATTTACGAGCAGTACTTC
-,TRBV3-1,many,TRBJ2-7,CASSRLAGEQYF,TGTGCCAGCAGCCGCCTAGCAGGCGAGCAGTACTTC
-,TRBV5-1,many,TRBJ2-7,CASSLVPQGEGEQYF,TGCGCCAGCAGCTTGGTACCACAGGGAGAAGGTGAGCAGTACTTC
-,TRBV7-8,many,TRBJ2-2,CASSLETGGELFF,TGTGCCAGCAGCTTAGAGACGGGGGGGGAGCTGTTTTTT
TRBD1,TRBV30,-,TRBJ2-6,CAYTGGDGANVLTF,TGTGCCTACACAGGGGGCGACGGGGCCAACGTCCTGACTTTC
-,TRBV5-1,-,TRBJ1-1,CASRVGAGRGVNTEAFF,TGCGCCAGCAGAGTTGGGGCAGGGCGCGGGGTGAACACTGAAGCTTTCTTT
-,TRBV29-1,many,TRBJ1-1,CSIGGGHMNTEAFF,TGCAGCATCGGTGGGGGGCACATGAACACTGAAGCTTTCTTT
TRBD2,TRBV15,-,TRBJ2-1,CATSRDLLAGGPGNEQFF,TGTGCCACCAGCAGAGATCTACTAGCGGGAGGGCCGGGGAATGAGCAGTTCTTC
-,TRBV27,many,TRBJ1-6,CASSSGRGVNNSPLHF,TGTGCCAGCAGTTCAGGACGGGGGGTAAATAATTCACCCCTCCACTTT
-,TRBV29-1,few,TRBJ2-7,CSVAAITGTGAENEQYF,TGCAGCGTTGCCGCGATTACCGGGACCGGGGCCGAAAACGAGCAGTACTTC
-,TRBV25-1,many,TRBJ2-7,CASSEGGGRRSSYEQYF,TGTGCCAGCAGTGAGGGGGGAGGACGGCGTTCCTCCTACGAGCAGTACTTC
-,TRBV5-4,-,TRBJ2-5,CASSSNREGDQETQYF,TGTGCCAGCAGCTCTAACAGGGAAGGGGACCAAGAGACCCAGTACTTC
-,TRBV29-1,few,TRBJ2-2,CSVEDLTLPGTGELFF,TGCAGCGTTGAAGATCTTACGCTCCCAGGGACCGGGGAGCTGTTTTTT
-,TRBV15,many,TRBJ1-1,CATSRDRVDTEAFF,TGTGCCACCAGCAGAGATCGGGTTGACACTGAAGCTTTCTTT
TRBD2,TRBV20-1,many,TRBJ2-5,CSARARLAGGETQYF,TGCAGTGCTAGAGCTCGACTAGCGGGAGGAGAGACCCAGTACTTC
-,TRBV20-1,-,TRBJ2-2,CSAREGGWGVGAGELFF,TGCAGTGCTAGAGAGGGGGGATGGGGGGTCGGTGCCGGGGAGCTGTTTTTT
-,TRBV5-6,many,TRBJ1-2,CASSLETVTYGYTF,TGTGCCAGCAGCCTTGAGACAGTAACCTATGGCTACACCTTC
-,TRBV20-1,many,TRBJ1-1,CSAPPRGRNTEAFF,TGCAGTGCCCCTCCCAGGGGCAGGAACACTGAAGCTTTCTTT
TRBD1,TRBV25-1,-,TRBJ2-7,CASTPGPGGRLEQYF,TGTGCCAGCACCCCAGGTCCAGGGGGCCGTTTAGAGCAGTACTTC
-,TRBV29-1,-,TRBJ2-7,CSFLSADTHYEQYF,TGCAGCTTTTTATCCGCGGACACCCACTACGAGCAGTACTTC
TRBD2,TRBV29-1,many,TRBJ2-1,CSVQWLAGEEQFF,TGCAGCGTTCAGTGGCTAGCGGGAGAGGAGCAGTTCTTC
-,TRBV7-2,many,TRBJ1-2,CASSAQGHLDGYTF,TGTGCCAGCAGCGCACAAGGACATCTAGATGGCTACACCTTC
TRBD2,TRBV20-1,many,TRBJ2-1,CSAREGTTNEQFF,TGCAGTGCTAGAGAAGGGACTACCAATGAGCAGTTCTTC
TRBD1,TRBV7-8,many,TRBJ1-1,CASSRQGAKNTEAFF,TGTGCCAGCAGCCGACAGGGGGCCAAGAACACTGAAGCTTTCTTT
-,TRBV5-6,many,TRBJ1-1,CASSRGGIPNTEAFF,TGTGCCAGCAGTAGGGGAGGGATTCCGAACACTGAAGCTTTCTTT
-,TRBV11-3,many,TRBJ2-3,CASSLFQDTQYF,TGTGCCAGCAGCTTATTTCAAGATACGCAGTATTTT
TRBD2,TRBV7-9,many,TRBJ2-7,CASSSEAGGPTRTYEQYF,TGTGCCAGCAGCAGCGAGGCGGGAGGACCCACTAGAACCTACGAGCAGTACTTC
-,TRBV9,many,TRBJ2-5,CASSVGAPQETQYF,TGTGCCAGCAGCGTAGGGGCCCCACAAGAGACCCAGTACTTC
TRBD2,TRBV19,many,TRBJ2-4,CASSPLAGGVAKNIQYF,TGTGCCAGTAGCCCACTAGCGGGAGGGGTAGCCAAAAACATTCAGTACTTC
TRBD2,TRBV20-1,many,TRBJ2-3,CSAPGTSGRAGDTQYF,TGCAGTGCTCCTGGGACTAGCGGGAGGGCCGGAGATACGCAGTATTTT
-,TRBV5-4,many,TRBJ2-1,CASSYRLRNEQFF,TGTGCCAGCAGTTACCGACTCAGGAATGAGCAGTTCTTC
TRBD2,TRBV9,many,TRBJ2-1,CASSSISGRAYNEQFF,TGTGCCAGCAGCTCCATTAGCGGGAGGGCCTACAATGAGCAGTTCTTC
TRBD1,TRBV11-1,few,TRBJ1-1,CASSKIRGQGMGPPEAFF,TGTGCCAGCAGCAAAATCCGAGGACAGGGTATGGGACCCCCTGAAGCTTTCTTT
-,TRBV11-2,many,TRBJ2-4,CASSRDGPRADIQYF,TGTGCCAGCAGCCGCGACGGACCCAGGGCAGACATTCAGTACTTC
-,TRBV4-1,many,TRBJ2-1,CASSGTRGYNEQFF,TGCGCCAGCAGCGGGACAAGGGGCTACAATGAGCAGTTCTTC
-,TRBV6-2/TRBV6-3,many,TRBJ2-6,CASSPRRDGANVLTF,TGTGCCAGCAGTCCCCGGCGGGATGGGGCCAACGTCCTGACTTTC
TRBD2,TRBV5-1,-,TRBJ2-7,CASSPGTSGSFYEQYF,TGCGCCAGCAGCCCCGGGACTAGCGGGAGCTTCTACGAGCAGTACTTC